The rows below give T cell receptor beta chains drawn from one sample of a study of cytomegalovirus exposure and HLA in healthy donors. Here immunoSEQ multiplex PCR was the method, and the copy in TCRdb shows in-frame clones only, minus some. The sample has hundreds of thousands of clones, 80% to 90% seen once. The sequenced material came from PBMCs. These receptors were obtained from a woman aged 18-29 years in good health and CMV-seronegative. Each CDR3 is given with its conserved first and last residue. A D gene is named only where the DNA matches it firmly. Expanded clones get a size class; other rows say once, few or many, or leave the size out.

CDR3nt: TGCGCCAGCAGCCCCAGACAGGGAAAAAACACCGGGGAGCTGTTTTTT
CDR3aa: CASSPRQGKNTGELFF
d_gene: TRBD1
v_gene: TRBV5-1
j_gene: TRBJ2-2
abundance: NA

CDR3nt: TGTGCCAGCAGTCAGGGGGGCGGGGACGAGCAGTACTTC
CDR3aa: CASSQGGGDEQYF
d_gene: NA
v_gene: TRBV6-5
j_gene: TRBJ2-7
abundance: NA

CDR3nt: TGTGCCAGCAGTTTAGGCGGGGGGAGTCAAGAGACCCAGTACTTC
CDR3aa: CASSLGGGSQETQYF
d_gene: TRBD2
v_gene: TRBV27
j_gene: TRBJ2-5
abundance: NA

CDR3nt: TGTGCCAGCTCACCACCGTTACAGGGGAACGAGCAGTACTTC
CDR3aa: CASSPPLQGNEQYF
d_gene: TRBD1
v_gene: TRBV18
j_gene: TRBJ2-7
abundance: NA

CDR3nt: TGTGCCAGCAGCTTAGGGGTCATGGGGGCTTTGGAGCAGTACTTC
CDR3aa: CASSLGVMGALEQYF
d_gene: NA
v_gene: TRBV7-9
j_gene: TRBJ2-7
abundance: NA

CDR3nt: TGCAGCGTTGCAACAGGGACCTACGAGCAGTACTTC
CDR3aa: CSVATGTYEQYF
d_gene: NA
v_gene: TRBV29-1
j_gene: TRBJ2-7
abundance: NA

CDR3nt: TGTGCCAGCAAGGGTAGCGGGACCACAGATACGCAGTATTTT
CDR3aa: CASKGSGTTDTQYF
d_gene: TRBD2
v_gene: TRBV6-5
j_gene: TRBJ2-3
abundance: NA

CDR3nt: TGTGCCAGCAGCTTCCGTAATGAGCAGTTCTTC
CDR3aa: CASSFRNEQFF
d_gene: NA
v_gene: TRBV7-6
j_gene: TRBJ2-1
abundance: NA

CDR3nt: TGCGCCAGCAGCTTGGCGGTGTGGGGGCTTCAAGAGACCCAGTACTTC
CDR3aa: CASSLAVWGLQETQYF
d_gene: NA
v_gene: TRBV5-1
j_gene: TRBJ2-5
abundance: NA

CDR3nt: TGTGCCAGCACCGACGGAAGAGGGCCGGGGGGCTACACCTTC
CDR3aa: CASTDGRGPGGYTF
d_gene: NA
v_gene: TRBV11-2
j_gene: TRBJ1-2
abundance: NA

CDR3nt: TGTGCCAGCAGTGTACAGGGGGCGCGCGAAAAACTGTTTTTT
CDR3aa: CASSVQGAREKLFF
d_gene: TRBD1
v_gene: TRBV28
j_gene: TRBJ1-4
abundance: NA

CDR3nt: TGTGCCAGCAGCCCGGACTGGAACTACAATGAGCAGTTCTTC
CDR3aa: CASSPDWNYNEQFF
d_gene: NA
v_gene: TRBV6-5
j_gene: TRBJ2-1
abundance: few

CDR3nt: TGTGCCAGTAGGGACAGGGGTGCAGGGGGTAACACTGAAGCTTTCTTT
CDR3aa: CASRDRGAGGNTEAFF
d_gene: TRBD1
v_gene: TRBV19
j_gene: TRBJ1-1
abundance: NA

CDR3nt: TGCAGCGTTGGAGGCAGCCGCAATCAGCCCCAGCATTTT
CDR3aa: CSVGGSRNQPQHF
d_gene: NA
v_gene: TRBV29-1
j_gene: TRBJ1-5
abundance: NA

CDR3nt: TGTGCCAGCAGCAGAACATTGAACACTGAAGCTTTCTTT
CDR3aa: CASSRTLNTEAFF
d_gene: NA
v_gene: TRBV6-1
j_gene: TRBJ1-1
abundance: few

CDR3nt: TGTGCCACCAGTCCAGCCCCCCTAGCTTCTGCTAGTAAGACCCAGTACTTC
CDR3aa: CATSPAPLASASKTQYF
d_gene: NA
v_gene: TRBV15
j_gene: TRBJ2-5
abundance: once

CDR3nt: TGCGCCAGCGCTCCGGGTCATGCCACCGGGGAGCTGTTTTTT
CDR3aa: CASAPGHATGELFF
d_gene: NA
v_gene: TRBV10-1
j_gene: TRBJ2-2
abundance: NA

CDR3nt: TGTGCCAGCAGTGAAAGACTCCGCAACACCGGGGAGCTGTTTTTT
CDR3aa: CASSERLRNTGELFF
d_gene: NA
v_gene: TRBV6-1
j_gene: TRBJ2-2
abundance: NA

CDR3nt: TGCAGCGTTTCAGGGGGACGGGGCACTGAAGCTTTCTTT
CDR3aa: CSVSGGRGTEAFF
d_gene: TRBD1
v_gene: TRBV29-1
j_gene: TRBJ1-1
abundance: NA

CDR3nt: TGTGCCAGCAGCTTAAACAGGGGGCGAAATAACACTGAAGCTTTCTTT
CDR3aa: CASSLNRGRNNTEAFF
d_gene: TRBD1
v_gene: TRBV5-6
j_gene: TRBJ1-1
abundance: NA

CDR3nt: TGTGCCAGCAGTTACTCGTCGGGGGGGCCTCAAAACATTCAGTACTTC
CDR3aa: CASSYSSGGPQNIQYF
d_gene: TRBD2
v_gene: TRBV6-6
j_gene: TRBJ2-4
abundance: NA

CDR3nt: TGTGCCAGCAGCGTAGGAGGTAGCGGTGGCTACGAGCAGTACTTC
CDR3aa: CASSVGGSGGYEQYF
d_gene: NA
v_gene: TRBV9
j_gene: TRBJ2-7
abundance: NA

CDR3nt: TGTGCCAGCTCCAACAGGGGGAGCGAAAAACTGTTTTTT
CDR3aa: CASSNRGSEKLFF
d_gene: TRBD1
v_gene: TRBV18
j_gene: TRBJ1-4
abundance: NA

CDR3nt: TGTGCCATCAGTGAGTCGGTGGGAGGTCGGACCGGGGAGCTGTTTTTT
CDR3aa: CAISESVGGRTGELFF
d_gene: NA
v_gene: TRBV10-3
j_gene: TRBJ2-2
abundance: once

CDR3nt: TGTGCCAGCAGCGGGGGACTAGCGGGAGGCCAGGCCGGGGAGCTGTTTTTT
CDR3aa: CASSGGLAGGQAGELFF
d_gene: TRBD2
v_gene: TRBV2
j_gene: TRBJ2-2
abundance: NA

CDR3nt: TGTGCCAGCAGTTTAACGCCAGATCCCTACGAGCAGTACTTC
CDR3aa: CASSLTPDPYEQYF
d_gene: NA
v_gene: TRBV28
j_gene: TRBJ2-7
abundance: NA

CDR3nt: TGCGCCAGCAGAGAAGATCTAACTGAAGCTTTCTTT
CDR3aa: CASREDLTEAFF
d_gene: NA
v_gene: TRBV5-1
j_gene: TRBJ1-1
abundance: NA

CDR3nt: TGTGCCAGCGGAAACAGGGAGGGCACCGGGGAGCTGTTTTTT
CDR3aa: CASGNREGTGELFF
d_gene: NA
v_gene: TRBV25-1
j_gene: TRBJ2-2
abundance: NA

CDR3nt: TGTGCCAGCAGTCAGCTCCTAGCGGGAGGCGGGTACGAGCAGTACTTC
CDR3aa: CASSQLLAGGGYEQYF
d_gene: TRBD2
v_gene: TRBV27
j_gene: TRBJ2-7
abundance: few

CDR3nt: TGTGCCAGCAGGACAGGGGTTGATCAGCCCCAGCATTTT
CDR3aa: CASRTGVDQPQHF
d_gene: TRBD1
v_gene: TRBV28
j_gene: TRBJ1-5
abundance: NA

CDR3nt: TGTGCCAGCAGTCCTCGGACAGGGCGGCAGCCCCAGCATTTT
CDR3aa: CASSPRTGRQPQHF
d_gene: TRBD1
v_gene: TRBV6-5
j_gene: TRBJ1-5
abundance: once

CDR3nt: TGTGCCAGCACCAAGGGGGTCAACTATGGCTACACCTTC
CDR3aa: CASTKGVNYGYTF
d_gene: NA
v_gene: TRBV7-2
j_gene: TRBJ1-2
abundance: NA

CDR3nt: TGTGCCTGGAGTGCAAGGGCAAGGGGTGGTGAGCAGTTCTTC
CDR3aa: CAWSARARGGEQFF
d_gene: NA
v_gene: TRBV30
j_gene: TRBJ2-1
abundance: NA

CDR3nt: TGTGCCAGCTCGCAGACAGGGGACTATGGCTACACCTTC
CDR3aa: CASSQTGDYGYTF
d_gene: TRBD1
v_gene: TRBV18
j_gene: TRBJ1-2
abundance: NA

CDR3nt: TGCAGCGTTGGGGGACAGGGGCGTAACGAGCAGTACTTC
CDR3aa: CSVGGQGRNEQYF
d_gene: TRBD1
v_gene: TRBV29-1
j_gene: TRBJ2-7
abundance: NA

CDR3nt: TGTGCCATCCTTGGGCAGGCTGACACTGAAGCTTTCTTT
CDR3aa: CAILGQADTEAFF
d_gene: NA
v_gene: TRBV28
j_gene: TRBJ1-1
abundance: few